Shown below are 5 T cell receptor beta chains from a single sample sequenced in a study of T cells in localized non-small cell lung cancer. The method was immunoSEQ multiplex PCR; TCRdb's version includes in-frame clones alone and lacks a portion of them. This table holds roughly 28,000 clones, roughly 86% found once. The sequenced sample was peripheral blood, obtained before any cancer treatment. Every receptor here comes from a male donor aged 60 or over with stage I lung adenocarcinoma.

This clone was seen a few times. The CDR3 sequence: CASSERVSGGANVLTF. In nucleotides, the CDR3 is TGTGCCAGCAGTGAGAGGGTATCGGGTGGGGCCAACGTCCTGACTTTC. This sequence joins TRBV2 and TRBJ2-6; D might be TRBD2 (5 bases). Trimming removed 3 bases from V and 3 bases from J, with 12 bases in between. Germline CDR1 reads SNHLY; CDR2 reads FYNNEI. The CDR3 loop spans 16 amino acids. Filled out from reference TRBV2 and TRBJ2-6, the complete variable domain reads EPEVTQTPSHQVTQMGQEVILRCVPISNHLYFYWYRQILGQKVEFLVSFYNNEISEKSEIFDDQFSVERPDGSNFTLKIRSTKLEDSAMYFCASSERVSGGANVLTFGAGSRLTVL.

The chain combines TRBV11-1 with TRBJ1-1, with D hard to call. The CDR3 covers 14 residues. Between the trimmed V and J ends, which lost 2 bases and 0 bases, there was a span of 7 bases. From germline, CDR1 is SGHAT and CDR2 FQDESV (reference sequence). CDR3 sequence reads: CASSLNRLNTEAFF. In DNA, the CDR3 is TGTGCCAGCAGCTTAAACAGACTGAACACTGAAGCTTTCTTT.

CDR3 sequence: CASSEALTGENYGYTF. The CDR3 DNA sequence: TGTGCCAGCAGTGAAGCGCTGACAGGCGAGAACTATGGCTACACCTTC. The J gene is TRBJ1-2, the V gene TRBV6-1; D might be TRBD1 (6 bases). V lost 0 bases to trimming and J lost 2 bases, with 13 bases between them. This CDR3 is 16 amino acids long. Germline CDR1 MNHNS, CDR2 SASEGT.

This clone came up a few times. The chain links TRBV6-5 to TRBJ2-6, with unresolved D. This CDR3 is 15 amino acids long. CDR1 MNHEY and CDR2 SVGAGI come from the germline V gene. Trimming removed 5 bases from V and 4 bases from J, with 12 bases in between. The CDR3 spells CASSVYASGANVLTF. The CDR3 DNA reads TGTGCCAGCAGTGTTTACGCGTCCGGGGCCAACGTCCTGACTTTC.

In nucleotides, the CDR3 is TGCGCCAGCACTATAACAGGGGCCGTTGAAGCTTTCTTT. It specifies CASTITGAVEAFF. The chain links TRBV10-2 to TRBJ1-1, with 7 bases identical to TRBD1. The CDR3 runs 13 residues. CDR1 WSHSY and CDR2 SAAADI come from the germline V gene. V was pared by 7 bases and J by 7 bases, with 9 bases of the junction left unmatched.